A single sample is the source of the 27 T cell receptor beta chains below, sequenced in a study of blood T cell repertoires in COVID-19. Clones were read by immunoSEQ multiplex PCR, and TCRdb kept only the in-frame ones, dropping some. The table includes 250,000 to 350,000 clones, 70% to 90% detected once. Sequencing was carried out using peripheral blood. These TCRs come from a woman aged 45-60 years who had recovered from COVID-19.

The gene calls are TRBV28 and TRBJ1-1; the D gene is possibly TRBD1 (6 bases). Trimming stripped 2 bases from V and 4 bases from J, with 11 bases between. Germline values: CDR1 MDHEN, CDR2 SYDVKM. The CDR3 length is 14 residues. The chain's CDR3 is CASSLTRGSTEAFF. CDR3 DNA: TGTGCCAGCAGTTTAACCAGGGGAAGCACTGAAGCTTTCTTT. The whole variable domain, filled in from reference TRBV28 and TRBJ1-1, reads DVKVTQSSRYLVKRTGEKVFLECVQDMDHENMFWYRQDPGLGLRLIYFSYDVKMKEKGDIPEGYSVSREKKERFSLILESASTNQTSMYLCASSLTRGSTEAFFGQGTRLTVV.

This clone was counted only a few times. The CDR3 region is CASKQANYGYTF. The CDR3 region has the DNA TGTGCCAGCAAACAGGCTAACTATGGCTACACCTTC. This chain links TRBV6-5 with TRBJ1-2; D might be TRBD1 (5 bases). Trimming took 7 bases from V and 0 from J, leaving 6 bases between them. Germline V gives CDR1 MNHEY, CDR2 SVGAGI. The CDR3 consists of 12 residues.

V is TRBV6-6 and J is TRBJ2-5, with TRBD1 identical over 9 bases. CDR1 is MNHNY, CDR2 SVGAGI, per germline (reference sequence). V trimming: 2 bases; J trimming: 5 bases; junction bases outside the gene matches: 6. CDR3 length equals 15 residues. This CDR3 is CASSYSGTGIETQYF. In DNA, the CDR3 is TGTGCCAGCAGTTACAGCGGGACAGGGATCGAGACCCAGTACTTC.

V gene TRBV6-2 or TRBV6-3 combines with J gene TRBJ1-1; 7 positions match TRBD1. Germline V gene sequence: CDR1 MNHEY, CDR2 SVGEGT. The V gene end was trimmed by 5 bases and the J gene end by 4 bases; junction bases not matched to a gene: 4. This CDR3 region has 13 residues. The CDR3 region has the DNA TGTGCCAGCAGTAAAGGGACAGCCACTGAAGCTTTCTTT. Translated, it gives CASSKGTATEAFF.

The table lists this clone with a few counts. The J gene is TRBJ1-5, the V gene TRBV7-9; D uncertain. Trimming pared 1 base from V and 0 bases from J, leaving 4 bases between. This CDR3 has 14 residues. The germline gives CDR1 SEHNR, CDR2 FQNEAQ (reference sequence). In nucleotides, the CDR3 is TGTGCCAGCAGCTTAGACGGTAGCAATCAGCCCCAGCATTTT. This codes for CASSLDGSNQPQHF.

The gene calls are TRBV6-1 and TRBJ1-1; D is possibly TRBD1 (5 bases). The germline gives CDR1 MNHNS, CDR2 SASEGT. Between the trimmed V and J ends, which lost 3 bases and 0 bases, there was a span of 11 bases. The CDR3 is 15 residues long. In nucleotides, the CDR3 is TGTGCCAGCAGTGATGCAGGGTCCATGAACACTGAAGCTTTCTTT. Its protein product is CASSDAGSMNTEAFF.

The genes are TRBV14 and TRBJ2-1, with D possibly TRBD2 on 5 matching bases. The V gene's germline CDR1 is SGHDN and CDR2 FVKESK. The CDR3 covers 16 residues. V was pared by 2 bases and J by 8 bases, with 19 bases between. CDR3 in DNA: TGTGCCAGCAGCCAACCACTAAGCTGGGAGTGGGATGAGCAGTTCTTC. Translation gives CASSQPLSWEWDEQFF.

The V and J genes are TRBV7-6 and TRBJ1-1; D ambiguous. CDR3 size: 14 residues. With 1 base removed from V and 1 base from J, the gap between germline ends came to 7 bases. The germline CDR1 and CDR2 sequences are SGHVS and FNYEAQ. The CDR3 sequence: CASSLVTENTEAFF. CDR3 in DNA: TGTGCCAGCAGCTTAGTAACAGAGAACACTGAAGCTTTCTTT.

The chain links TRBV29-1 to TRBJ1-2; the D is unclear. The CDR3 covers 13 residues. V lost 4 bases and J 5 bases, leaving 14 bases between the germline ends. CDR1 is SQVTM and CDR2 is ANQGSEA in the germline V gene. CDR3 sequence: CSVGGGLGYGYTF. In DNA form, the CDR3 reads TGCAGCGTTGGGGGAGGACTCGGGTATGGCTACACCTTC.

The chain has TRBV7-2 and TRBJ2-2; 9 bases fit TRBD2. Germline trimming cut 4 bases from V and 3 bases from J; bases unmatched to any gene: 6. Germline CDR1 reads SGHTA; CDR2 reads FQGNSA. This CDR3 region has 16 residues. The CDR3 protein is CASSSRERGDTGELFF. CDR3 nucleotide sequence: TGTGCCAGCAGCTCCCGGGAGCGGGGGGACACCGGGGAGCTGTTTTTT.

In DNA, the CDR3 is TGTGCCAGTATCAAGGGAGGGTCCTACAATGAGCAGTTCTTC. Its translation is CASIKGGSYNEQFF. The genes are TRBV19 and TRBJ2-1, with 7 bases aligning to TRBD2. The germline gives CDR1 LNHDA, CDR2 SQIVND (reference sequence). There are 14 residues in the CDR3. The junction had 4 bases not matched to a gene; V was cut back by 7 bases and J by 1 base.

V usage is TRBV19 and J usage is TRBJ1-1; D gene ambiguous. The CDR3 extends over 13 amino acids. Germline assignment: CDR1 LNHDA and CDR2 SQIVND (reference sequence). V lost 8 bases and J 0 bases, leaving 10 bases between the germline ends. CDR3 protein: CASSDWMNTEAFF. CDR3 sequence (DNA): TGTGCCAGTTCGGACTGGATGAACACTGAAGCTTTCTTT.

The J gene is TRBJ2-7, the V gene TRBV28, with 7 positions matching TRBD1. The V segment lost 8 bases and the J segment 2 bases; nucleotides outside the gene matches: 6. CDR1 is MDHEN, CDR2 SYDVKM, per germline. This CDR3 has 13 amino acids. The DNA for the CDR3 is TGTGCCAGCGGGCGACAGGGAACCTACGAGCAGTACTTC. Translation gives CASGRQGTYEQYF.

The chain recombines TRBV6-5 with TRBJ1-5, with a weak D call TRBD1 (6 bases). The germline V and J ends were trimmed by 7 bases and 3 bases, with 16 bases remaining between them. This CDR3 has 15 residues. Germline lookup yields CDR1 MNHEY and CDR2 SVGAGI. For the CDR3, the DNA is TGTGCCAGCAAGATCGACAGGAACCACAATCAGCCCCAGCATTTT. This sequence encodes CASKIDRNHNQPQHF.

This clone was observed a single time. The chain employs TRBV2 and TRBJ2-3; 8 bases match TRBD2. Germline assignment: CDR1 SNHLY and CDR2 FYNNEI. V lost 6 bases and J lost 2; bases outside the gene matches: 4. The CDR3 has 14 amino acids. CDR3 residues: CASRVAGYTDTQYF. CDR3 bases: TGTGCCAGCAGGGTAGCGGGGTACACAGATACGCAGTATTTT.

The V and J genes are TRBV21-1 and TRBJ1-6; whether TRBD1, the table's D call, matches the DNA was not checked. TRBV21-1 is noted as a pseudogene. This CDR3 comprises 16 residues. DNA of the CDR3: TGTGCCAGCAGCGGGGCCCCAGGGGTCCCTACTTCACCCCTCCACTTT. Its translation is CASSGAPGVPTSPLHF.

The gene calls are TRBV6-6 and TRBJ2-1; 16 positions match TRBD2. Trimming took 6 bases from V and 14 from J; bases not matched to a gene: 13. Looked up from germline, CDR1 is MNHNY and CDR2 is SVGAGI (reference sequence). The CDR3 extends over 16 amino acids. CDR3 region: CASSRSRPGLAGGKFF. Written as DNA, the CDR3 is TGTGCCAGCAGCCGATCCCGCCCGGGACTAGCGGGAGGGAAGTTCTTC.

This sequence joins TRBV3-1 (or the pseudogene TRBV3-2) and TRBJ1-1, with 7 bases that match TRBD1. There are 17 residues in the CDR3. Looked up from germline, CDR1 is LGHDT and CDR2 is YNNKEL (reference sequence). Germline trimming cut 4 bases from V and 4 bases from J; bases unmatched to any gene: 15. The CDR3 nucleotides are TGTGCCAGCAGCCCCGACAGGGTGAGATCTGTTAGCACTGAAGCTTTCTTT. This codes for CASSPDRVRSVSTEAFF.

This sequence joins TRBV2 and TRBJ2-3; D is unclear. Trimming left V 4 bases short and J 1 base short, with 6 bases between. Germline V gene data show CDR1 as SNHLY and CDR2 as FYNNEI. The CDR3 extends over 13 amino acids. As DNA, the CDR3 is TGTGCCAGCAGTGTTCAGGGCACAGATACGCAGTATTTT. Translation: CASSVQGTDTQYF.

This chain uses TRBV6-5 with TRBJ2-3; TRBD1 agrees at 9 bases. CDR1 is MNHEY, CDR2 SVGAGI, per germline. The CDR3 covers 15 residues. The V and J ends lost 6 bases and 3 bases, in that order; junction bases with no gene match: 7. The CDR3 sequence: CASRPGQGLTDTQYF. CDR3 DNA: TGTGCCAGCAGACCGGGACAGGGCTTGACAGATACGCAGTATTTT.

The chain couples TRBV19 to TRBJ2-7; D might be TRBD2 (5 bases). V lost 4 bases to trimming and J lost 2 bases, with 18 bases between them. The germline V gene encodes CDR1 LNHDA and CDR2 SQIVND (reference sequence). CDR3 size: 16 residues. CDR3 DNA: TGTGCCAGTAGTAGAATGCCGGGGTCCGACACCTACGAGCAGTACTTC. Its protein is CASSRMPGSDTYEQYF.

This clone was detected only a few times. The V gene is TRBV6-6, the J gene TRBJ1-2; 9 nucleotides line up with TRBD1. This CDR3 has 13 amino acids. Germline V lookup: CDR1 MNHNY, CDR2 SVGAGI (reference sequence). V shed 7 bases and J 7 bases; nucleotides not matched to a gene: 7. Here the CDR3 reads CASTLTGGGGYTF. The CDR3 DNA follows: TGTGCCAGCACCCTGACAGGGGGGGGTGGCTACACCTTC.

V and J are TRBV30 and TRBJ1-2; 9 nucleotides agree with TRBD1. Looked up from germline, CDR1 is GTSNPN and CDR2 is SVGIG (reference sequence). Trimming took 5 bases from V and 8 from J; bases not matched to a gene: 3. CDR3 length equals 11 residues. The CDR3 coding sequence is TGTGCCTGGGGACAGGGGTTAGGCTACACCTTC. Translated: CAWGQGLGYTF.

A single count supports this clone. The chain is built from TRBV5-1 and TRBJ2-5; the D gene is possibly TRBD2 (5 bases). Trimming took off 2 bases at V and 2 bases at J, with 10 bases between the two ends. CDR1 is SGHRS and CDR2 is YFSETQ in the germline V gene. CDR3 size: 14 residues. Here the CDR3 DNA reads TGCGCCAGCAGCTTTCCGGGATCGCAAGAGACCCAGTACTTC. This encodes CASSFPGSQETQYF.

This clone was seen only a few times. The rearrangement uses TRBV7-9 and TRBJ1-4, with 9 bases matching TRBD1. V shed 5 bases, J shed 3 bases, and the junction held 4 bases outside the gene matches. CDR1 is SEHNR and CDR2 is FQNEAQ in the germline V gene (reference sequence). The CDR3 extends over 15 amino acids. DNA of the CDR3: TGTGCCAGCAGCCCCGGGACAGGGCCTAATGAAAAACTGTTTTTT. As protein: CASSPGTGPNEKLFF.

The chain joins TRBV4-1 to TRBJ1-6; maybe TRBD1 (5 bases). CDR3 length: 14 residues. The V gene lost 0 bases and the J gene lost 7 bases, with 7 bases spanning the gap. Germline values: CDR1 MGHRA, CDR2 YSYEKL. The CDR3 region is CASSQEGLNSPLHF. As DNA, the CDR3 is TGCGCCAGCAGCCAAGAGGGGCTCAATTCACCCCTCCACTTT.

This clone was counted a single time. The chain carries TRBV5-6 and TRBJ2-2; weak D call: TRBD2 (7 bases). This CDR3 spans 18 amino acids. Germline V gene lookup returns CDR1 SGHDT and CDR2 YYEEEE. V was cut by 3 bases and J by 0 bases, with 18 bases left in between. The CDR3 DNA reads TGTGCCAGCAGCTCTAACGGGGGGCAGGTGACGAACACCGGGGAGCTGTTTTTT. Translating it yields CASSSNGGQVTNTGELFF.